This T cell receptor beta chain was identified in a study of T cell changes during pregnancy in multiple sclerosis. Assay: immunoSEQ multiplex PCR; the TCRdb copy retains only in-frame clones and omits some. This table holds about 81,000 clones, approximately 94% found once. The CDR3 covers 16 residues. Deletions cut 4 bases from V and 4 bases from J, with 17 bases between. Germline V lookup: CDR1 LNHDA, CDR2 SQIVND (reference sequence). The chain combines TRBV19 with TRBJ1-5, with D perhaps matching TRBD1 (6 bases). This receptor was obtained from a female donor with multiple sclerosis, enrolled in a pregnancy study. Sequencing used peripheral blood, obtained in the third trimester of pregnancy. This CDR3 is CASSTSLGGSNQPQHF. CDR3 bases: TGTGCCAGTAGTACCTCCCTTGGGGGCTCGAATCAGCCCCAGCATTTT.